Below are 29 T cell receptor beta chains sequenced from a single sample in a study of CD8+ T cells in alopecia areata. Regarding treatment: oral pan-JAK inhibitor, 5-10 mg twice daily. Reverse transcription of extracted RNA yielded cDNA, which provided the sequencing template. Using immunoSEQ multiplex PCR, the repertoire was profiled, and TCRdb retains in-frame clones only, with some absent. The profile shows around 140,000 clones, approximately 86% of them singletons. Source: CD8+ T cells sorted from blood, taken at week 4, from a patient treated with tofacitinib. The receptors originated from a human donor with alopecia areata.

The V gene is TRBV5-1, the J gene TRBJ2-7; 7 nucleotides agree with TRBD1. Germline V gives CDR1 SGHRS, CDR2 YFSETQ. The CDR3 covers 16 residues. Losses at the gene ends were 3 bases for V and 5 bases for J; bases not matched to a gene: 14. The CDR3 sequence: CASSSPRQGGDHEQYF. Here the CDR3 DNA reads TGCGCCAGCAGCTCCCCTCGACAGGGTGGGGACCACGAGCAGTACTTC.

This clone was counted only a few times. V gene TRBV30 combines with J gene TRBJ2-2; tentative D call: TRBD2 (5 bases). This CDR3 has 17 amino acids. The V end was cut by 6 bases, the J end by 4 bases, with 24 bases between. Germline V gene data show CDR1 as GTSNPN and CDR2 as SVGIG (reference sequence). For the CDR3, the DNA is TGTGCCTGCAACCAGCGGACCCCCTCCTGGGGCACCGGGGAGCTGTTTTTT. Its protein product is CACNQRTPSWGTGELFF.

V and J are TRBV30 and TRBJ2-3; D remains unclear. CDR1 and CDR2 (germline): GTSNPN, SVGIG (reference sequence). V lost 0 bases and J 6 bases, leaving 10 bases between the germline ends. This CDR3 is built from 13 residues. The CDR3 region has the DNA TGTGCCTGGAGTGTATTACCCGCCGATACGCAGTATTTT. It encodes CAWSVLPADTQYF.

V is TRBV30 and J is TRBJ1-1; D may be TRBD1 (6 bases). CDR3 length equals 13 residues. V dropped 4 bases and J dropped 1 base, with 10 bases sitting between them. Germline V lookup: CDR1 GTSNPN, CDR2 SVGIG (reference sequence). CDR3 in DNA: TGTGCCTGGAAATGGACAGCGAACACTGAAGCTTTCTTT. As protein: CAWKWTANTEAFF.

This chain uses TRBV4-1 with TRBJ2-2; 8 positions agree with TRBD1. The CDR3 extends over 14 amino acids. V trimming: 10 bases; J trimming: 0 bases; junction bases outside the gene matches: 4. Germline-derived CDR1 and CDR2 are MGHRA and YSYEKL. CDR3 sequence reads: CATTTGANTGELFF. The CDR3 nucleotides read TGCGCCACCACGACAGGGGCGAACACCGGGGAGCTGTTTTTT.

As concerns this clone: Other DNA sequences from this sample encode an identical CDR3 as well. The chain recombines TRBV29-1 with TRBJ2-7; D not resolved. This CDR3 region has 13 residues. Germline V lookup: CDR1 SQVTM, CDR2 ANQGSEA. Deletions cut 1 base from V and 2 bases from J, with 9 bases between. The CDR3 sequence is CSVEGQTPYEQYF. The CDR3 coding sequence is TGCAGCGTTGAAGGGCAAACCCCCTACGAGCAGTACTTC.

This clone was observed a few times. Other DNA sequences within the sample encode an identical CDR3. The chain recombines TRBV9 with TRBJ2-1; D remains ambiguous. The V and J ends lost 4 bases and 4 bases respectively, with 9 bases between them. The length of the CDR3 is 13 residues. Germline lookup yields CDR1 SGDLS and CDR2 YYNGEE. CDR3 region: CASSPGGYNEQFF. The CDR3 DNA is TGTGCCAGCAGCCCCGGCGGATACAATGAGCAGTTCTTC.

A word on this clone: The junction departs from germline at one end; a sequencing error may be responsible. J is TRBJ2-7 and V is TRBV30; D ambiguous. The CDR3 is 13 residues long. Looked up from germline, CDR1 is GTSNPN and CDR2 is SVGIG (reference sequence). The CDR3 loop reads CAWSVGGDSEEYF. CDR3 sequence (DNA): TGTGCCTGGAGTGTAGGCGGCGACTCCGAGGAGTACTTC.

The V call is TRBV29-1, the J call TRBJ2-2, with D perhaps matching TRBD2 (5 bases). The length of the CDR3 is 15 residues. Trimming pared 6 bases from V and 0 bases from J, leaving 14 bases between. CDR1 is SQVTM and CDR2 is ANQGSEA in the germline V gene. Here the CDR3 reads CSVAAPSSNTGELFF. Here the CDR3 DNA reads TGCAGCGTAGCGGCTCCTAGCTCGAACACCGGGGAGCTGTTTTTT.

This chain connects TRBV19 to TRBJ2-3, with a tentative D call TRBD1 (7 bases). The germline V gene encodes CDR1 LNHDA and CDR2 SQIVND (reference sequence). This CDR3 region has 16 residues. V shed 4 bases and J shed 0 bases, with 14 bases lying between them. The CDR3 nucleotides read TGTGCCAGTAGTACCTCAGGGGGGAGTAGCACAGATACGCAGTATTTT. Translated: CASSTSGGSSTDTQYF.

The genes are TRBV7-8 and TRBJ2-5; no definite D call. This CDR3 contains 16 residues. Looked up from germline, CDR1 is SGHVS and CDR2 is FQNEAQ. Deletions cut 5 bases from V and 4 bases from J, with 20 bases between. Here the CDR3 DNA reads TGTGCCAGCAGCGACGCCCGAGGCGGATTTCGAGAGACCCAGTACTTC. Amino acids: CASSDARGGFRETQYF. Full variable domain (missing parts from reference TRBV7-8 and TRBJ2-5): GAGVSQSPRYKVAKRGQDVALRCDPISGHVSLFWYQQALGQGPEFLTYFQNEAQLDKSGLPSDRFFAERPEGSVSTLKIQRTQQEDSAVYLCASSDARGGFRETQYFGPGTRLLVL.

This clone was found many times. The chain couples TRBV6-6 to TRBJ2-1; 12 nucleotides agree with TRBD2. Germline CDR1 is MNHNY and CDR2 is SVGAGI (reference sequence). This CDR3 has 12 amino acids. The CDR3 nucleotides read TGTGCTTCGGGACTAGCGGGCAATGAGCAGTTCTTC. Protein product: CASGLAGNEQFF.

J is TRBJ2-1 and V is TRBV30; D possibly corresponds to TRBD1 (6 bases). V lost 1 base, J lost 15 bases, and 10 bases lay in between. In germline, CDR1 is GTSNPN, CDR2 SVGIG (reference sequence). CDR3 length equals 10 residues. CDR3 loop: CAWSAQGWFF. As DNA, the CDR3 is TGTGCCTGGAGTGCCCAGGGGTGGTTCTTC.

The chain links TRBV6-4 to TRBJ1-5, with D unresolved. The CDR3 covers 15 residues. Germline-derived CDR1 and CDR2 are MRHNA and SNTAGT. V was cut by 3 bases and J by 7 bases, with 16 bases left in between. For the CDR3, the DNA is TGTGCCAGCAGTGAAAGGGTTGAGGCGGGACAGCCCCAGCATTTT. Its translation: CASSERVEAGQPQHF.

This chain links TRBV4-2 with TRBJ2-1; 9 bases match TRBD2. J gave up 7 bases and V 8 bases, and 6 bases lay outside the gene matches. The CDR3 is made up of 13 amino acids. In germline, CDR1 is LGHNA, CDR2 YNFKEQ. CDR3: CASRSSGKNEQFF. In DNA form, the CDR3 reads TGTGCCAGCCGGTCTAGCGGGAAGAATGAGCAGTTCTTC.

The chain employs TRBV9 and TRBJ2-2, with D hard to call. Trimming removed 3 bases at V and 5 bases at J, with 8 bases between. CDR1 and CDR2 from the germline V gene are SGDLS and YYNGEE. This CDR3 comprises 13 residues. CDR3 in amino acids: CASSERWTGELFF. DNA of the CDR3: TGTGCCAGCAGCGAACGGTGGACCGGGGAGCTGTTTTTT.

The chain is built from TRBV5-1 and TRBJ2-7, with 7 bases that match TRBD1. The V and J ends lost 2 bases and 3 bases, in that order; junction bases with no gene match: 8. CDR3 length equals 15 residues. CDR1 SGHRS and CDR2 YFSETQ come from the germline V gene. The CDR3 DNA reads TGCGCCAGCAGCTTCCTCCGGGACAGAGACTACGAGCAGTACTTC. Translated, it gives CASSFLRDRDYEQYF.

The chain carries TRBV7-8 and TRBJ2-3, with 8 bases that match TRBD1. The germline gives CDR1 SGHVS, CDR2 FQNEAQ. The CDR3 spans 17 residues. V shed 6 bases and J 4 bases; nucleotides not matched to a gene: 15. The CDR3 is CASRETSGQGYADTQYF. The DNA for the CDR3 is TGTGCCAGCAGGGAGACTTCAGGACAGGGTTACGCAGATACGCAGTATTTT.

This sequence joins TRBV6-6 and TRBJ2-7, with a tentative D call TRBD2 (5 bases). The germline CDR1 and CDR2 sequences are MNHNY and SVGAGI (reference sequence). Between the trimmed V and J ends, which lost 4 bases and 3 bases, there was a span of 7 bases. The CDR3 has 12 amino acids. The CDR3 DNA is TGTGCCAGCAGTTCCCGGGACTACGAGCAGTACTTC. Its protein product is CASSSRDYEQYF.

The chain recombines TRBV16 with TRBJ2-5, with 8 positions matching TRBD1. Germline V gives CDR1 KGHSY, CDR2 FQNENV. The CDR3 runs to 15 residues. The V segment lost 4 bases and the J segment 2 bases; nucleotides outside the gene matches: 6. Written as DNA, the CDR3 is TGTGCCAGCAGCCGCCCTGGACAGGGACAAGAGACCCAGTACTTC. Protein sequence: CASSRPGQGQETQYF.

The rearrangement uses TRBV27 and TRBJ1-2, with D perhaps TRBD1 (6 bases). Looked up from germline, CDR1 is MNHEY and CDR2 is SMNVEV (reference sequence). The CDR3 is 12 residues long. Trimming took 6 bases from V and 6 from J, leaving 11 bases between them. The CDR3 sequence: CASRGGQHGYTF. The CDR3 DNA is TGTGCCAGCAGGGGGGGGCAGCATGGCTACACCTTC.

The rearrangement uses TRBV6-5 and TRBJ2-3; D remains ambiguous. This CDR3 spans 13 amino acids. The germline CDR1 and CDR2 sequences are MNHEY and SVGAGI. V lost 11 bases to trimming and J lost 4 bases, with 16 bases between them. The CDR3 loop reads CAHTRPSADTQYF. In DNA form, the CDR3 reads TGTGCCCACACCAGGCCCTCCGCAGATACGCAGTATTTT.

The chain uses TRBV20-1 and TRBJ2-6; D gene uncertain. V gave up 3 bases and J gave up 7 bases, with 4 bases separating them. The CDR3 totals 11 residues. Germline CDR1 reads DFQATT; CDR2 reads SNEGSKA (reference sequence). Here the CDR3 reads CSAREANVLTF. The CDR3 DNA is TGCAGTGCTAGGGAAGCCAACGTCCTGACTTTC.

V usage is TRBV6-5 and J usage is TRBJ2-1; perhaps TRBD1 as D (6 bases). Germline assignment: CDR1 MNHEY and CDR2 SVGAGI. CDR3 length: 13 amino acids. The V end was cut by 8 bases, the J end by 4 bases, with 12 bases between. For the CDR3, the DNA is TGTGCCAGCGCCGGGACACGATACAATGAGCAGTTCTTC. As protein: CASAGTRYNEQFF.

This rearrangement joins TRBV19 to TRBJ2-7; D is undetermined. The V and J ends lost 4 bases and 5 bases respectively, with 9 bases between them. The CDR3 extends over 12 amino acids. Germline loops: CDR1 LNHDA, CDR2 SQIVND (reference sequence). The CDR3 sequence is CASSTDSNEQYF. CDR3 nucleotides: TGTGCCAGTAGTACAGATTCGAACGAGCAGTACTTC.

This clone was seen a handful of times. The V and J genes are TRBV6-1 and TRBJ1-1; TRBD1 is a possible D gene (6 bases). V was shortened by 0 bases and J by 1 base, with 9 bases between the two germline ends. CDR3 length: 15 residues. Per germline, CDR1 MNHNS and CDR2 SASEGT. The CDR3 protein is CASSEAPDRNTEAFF. The CDR3 DNA sequence: TGTGCCAGCAGTGAAGCCCCGGACAGGAACACTGAAGCTTTCTTT.

The chain links TRBV5-1 to TRBJ1-4; 10 nucleotides line up with TRBD1. The V gene's germline CDR1 is SGHRS and CDR2 YFSETQ. The J segment lost 8 bases and the V segment lost 4 bases, leaving 5 bases of the junction unmatched. The CDR3 is 14 amino acids. In nucleotides, the CDR3 is TGCGCCAGCAGCACCGGACAGGGGGAAGAAAAACTGTTTTTT. Amino acids: CASSTGQGEEKLFF.

The chain is built from TRBV7-9 and TRBJ2-7; D perhaps matches TRBD2 (6 bases). Germline lookup yields CDR1 SEHNR and CDR2 FQNEAQ (reference sequence). CDR3 length: 14 amino acids. V was shortened by 4 bases and J by 3 bases, with 13 bases between the two germline ends. The CDR3 sequence: CASSSNWGDYEQYF. CDR3 DNA: TGTGCCAGCAGCTCGAACTGGGGGGACTACGAGCAGTACTTC.

This clone was detected only once. The chain is built from TRBV4-1 and TRBJ1-4, with D perhaps matching TRBD1 (5 bases). In germline, CDR1 is MGHRA, CDR2 YSYEKL. Trimming took 4 bases from V and 0 from J, leaving 15 bases between them. The CDR3 spans 17 residues. CDR3 nucleotides: TGCGCCAGCAGCCCACATACAGAGACAGCAACTAATGAAAAACTGTTTTTT. It encodes CASSPHTETATNEKLFF.